This entry features one T cell receptor (beta chain) sequence. This sample stems from a study of blood T cell repertoires in COVID-19. Study summary: Sites across the United States, Italy and Spain contributed samples from acute and convalescent COVID-19.

V lost 1 base and J lost 4, with 19 bases in between. The V gene's germline CDR1 is MGHDK and CDR2 SYGVNS. CDR3 size: 17 residues. Measured with immunoSEQ multiplex PCR; TCRdb has only the in-frame clones, and not every one. The table shows 250,000 to 300,000 clones, with approximately 82% occurring only once. This rearrangement joins TRBV25-1 to TRBJ1-2, with a tentative D call TRBD1 (6 bases). Sequencing was done on a sample of peripheral blood. The TCR originated in a man aged 55 to 69 who had recovered from COVID-19. The CDR3 protein is CASSESRGGGFGYGYTF. The CDR3 DNA reads as TGTGCCAGCAGTGAATCGAGAGGGGGGGGCTTCGGCTATGGCTACACCTTC.